The T cell receptor (beta chain) described here comes from a study of shared clonotypes between healthy human individuals (dated by TCRdb to the early 2020s). Background for the entire study: The cohort included three men and a couple of women between 18 and 49 years of age. Per donor, three plates each were used for CD4 naive and CD4 memory, two for CD8 naive, and one for CD8 memory. To estimate repertoire size and how much clonotype sharing occurs between individuals, the study deeply sequenced the blood TCR repertoires of roughly 5 healthy adults. To increase sequencing depth and limit assay-specific biases, different laboratories used diverse techniques to prepare libraries and sequence TCR repertoires. Leukapheresis yielded between about 0.85 and 9.5 billion PBMCs per donor.

The investigation overall reported the following: Because the study included only a small number of donors, the genetic and exposure-history diversity represented was limited. Naive subsets generally had larger estimated clonotype richness than memory subsets. Sampling was restricted to blood, and TCR repertoires in tissues likely differ from the TCR repertoires found in blood. Even with the large sequencing depth, rarefaction of the sorted-subset datasets indicated that sequencing was incomplete. Based on pairwise subsampling, the degree of clonotype sharing among donors was expected to be affected by sequencing depth. Compared with non-shared clonotypes, clonotypes shared by all four sorted-subset donors had higher generation probabilities. Sharing across a few donors was observed for about 5% of naive CD4, 3% to 3.5% of naive CD8, over 2% of memory CD4, and around 0.44% of memory CD8 clonotypes.

V loses 0 bases of germline sequence and J loses 2 bases, and the interval between the two ends is 11 bases. For CDR1 and CDR2, the germline V gene lists SGHRS and YFSETQ. The CDR3 spans 15 residues, from the cysteine through the phenylalanine. Only CDR3 DNA is held: 45 bases, read in frame from base 1. Concerning this clone: Its cognate antigen has yet to be identified. Base quality data are lacking; no much larger clone is found one base away.

Donors were healthy HIV-negative adults with no recently reported acute infections or vaccinations. Every donor was a Caucasian adult living in Nashville, Tennessee, USA. Magnetic negative selection was used to enrich CD4+ T cells, after which naive cells were positively selected on CD45RA and the negative fraction became the memory subset. Blood was collected by leukapheresis, and PBMCs were isolated by Ficoll-Histopaque density gradient centrifugation and then cryopreserved in liquid nitrogen vapor phase. Analytical flow cytometry was used to check the purity and quantity of every magnetically sorted T cell population. From each sorted fraction, genomic DNA was isolated and quantified by UV absorbance on a Nanodrop 2000c. TCR CDR3 regions were amplified from genomic DNA by multiplex PCR using the deep immunoSEQ assay. Genomic DNA extracted from each cell subset was distributed evenly over all wells of several immunoSEQ 96-well plates, and each plate served as one replicate. For sorted subsets, about 220 ng of genomic DNA, equivalent to 25,000 to 35,000 T cell genomes, went into each replicate PCR. Purified libraries were measured with a Qubit 3.0 fluorometer, size-checked on a Bioanalyzer 2100, and measured again with the KAPA Library Quantification kit. Every immunoSEQ 96-well plate was sequenced on a dedicated single-read 150-cycle Illumina NextSeq 550 flow cell. Under the source paper's analysis protocol: Because the immunoSEQ output included only junctional sequences and no quality scores, the filtering could not be the same as the filtering used for full-length reads. Sequences were annotated with PyIR, a Python wrapper for IgBLAST v1.9, and V/J genes and CDR3 were assigned using IMGT germline references. Reads were filtered out if the reads had weak V/J assignments (E-value above 1e-6), no CDR3, stop codons, out-of-frame junctions, or ambiguous translated residues. V3J clonotypes were defined as sequences sharing the same inferred V gene, J gene, and CDR3 amino acid sequence. Percentage overlap between repertoires was calculated by dividing the number of shared unique clonotypes by the size of the smaller repertoire. Repertoire richness was assessed with RTK rarefaction, the Chao1 estimator, and Recon v2.1 estimates of unobserved clonotypes. Generation probabilities were computed with OLGA for all TCRbeta clonotypes obtained by the gDNA method from four donors. Held by TCRdb, this immuneACCESS table contains in-frame sequences only and omits some clones. Under half of the omission traces to an unresolved V gene where checked; the cause of the rest is unknown. V and J calls plus clone size are reproduced from that table; the DNA served to infer D and trimming. Within this sample are roughly 2,500,000 clones, with roughly 93% of them counted one time only. The ten largest clones take up approximately 0.36% of the sample.

Sequenced sample: naive CD4+ T cells from PBMCs. The cell subset or site label, as the study defines it: CD45RA+ positively selected. This sequence uses TRBV5-1 and TRBJ1-2, with the D gene uncertain. The sequence was collected from a man younger than 30 in good health. Some clones in this sample may be carry-over from other donors' samples. The CDR3 reads CASSLEGRLNYGYTF. Read as DNA, the sequence is TGCGCCAGCAGCTTGGAGGGCAGGCTAAACTATGGCTACACCTTC.